This paragraph reports one T cell receptor beta chain. Enrolment of Seattle patients took place during active infection, and they were followed longitudinally. The data belong to a study of blood T cell repertoires in COVID-19. Study summary: T cells, B-cell-depleted T cells, or PBMCs provided the cDNA or gDNA that served as material.

V was trimmed by 4 bases and J by 4 bases, leaving 10 bases between them. Germline V gene lookup returns CDR1 LGHDT and CDR2 YNNKEL (reference sequence). The CDR3 runs to 13 residues. Sequenced by immunoSEQ multiplex PCR; TCRdb stores in-frame clones only, minus some. The table has 200,000 to 250,000 clones, 70% to 90% seen once. The chain has TRBV3-1 (or the pseudogene TRBV3-2) and TRBJ1-2, with D unresolved. The sample was peripheral blood. This TCR derives from a woman in her 70s with COVID-19, enrolled during active disease. This chain's CDR3 is CASSPEDFYGYTF. Written as DNA, the CDR3 is TGTGCCAGCAGCCCGGAGGACTTCTATGGCTACACCTTC.